Listed below are T cell receptor beta chains from one sample, sequenced in a study of T cell responses to AZD1222 COVID-19 vaccine. The protocol was immunoSEQ multiplex PCR, while the TCRdb copy is restricted to in-frame clones and leaves out a portion. The data show 110,000 or so clones, around 80% seen once. The sequencing used peripheral blood, collected on day 0 of AZD1222 vaccination. Receptor source: an adult in good health. Both conserved end residues are part of each CDR3. The order of the fields is clone size, D gene, J gene, V gene, CDR3 protein, CDR3 DNA. A D gene is named only where the DNA matches it firmly. Only part of the rows carry a size: once, few, many, or a class if the clone is expanded.

clone size: once; D gene: .; J gene: TRBJ1-2; V gene: TRBV7-2; CDR3 protein: CASAITSGRLVYNGYTF; CDR3 DNA: TGTGCCAGCGCTATTACGTCGGGTCGGCTGGTCTACAATGGCTACACCTTC
clone size: .; D gene: TRBD1; J gene: TRBJ2-1; V gene: TRBV2; CDR3 protein: CASSRTGVTEQFF; CDR3 DNA: TGTGCCAGCAGCAGGACAGGGGTTACTGAGCAGTTCTTC
clone size: .; D gene: .; J gene: TRBJ1-2; V gene: TRBV19; CDR3 protein: CASSLLDGYTF; CDR3 DNA: TGTGCCAGTAGTCTCCTAGATGGCTACACCTTC
clone size: .; D gene: TRBD1; J gene: TRBJ2-3; V gene: TRBV19; CDR3 protein: CASSIELRTGPGVTDTQYF; CDR3 DNA: TGTGCCAGTAGTATAGAGCTCCGGACAGGGCCGGGGGTAACAGATACGCAGTATTTT
clone size: .; D gene: TRBD1; J gene: TRBJ1-2; V gene: TRBV4-2; CDR3 protein: CASSQGGQWRDYGYTF; CDR3 DNA: TGTGCCAGCAGCCAAGGGGGACAGTGGAGGGACTATGGCTACACCTTC
clone size: .; D gene: TRBD1; J gene: TRBJ1-5; V gene: TRBV6-2/TRBV6-3; CDR3 protein: CASSYSIGRQGVFYSNQPQHF; CDR3 DNA: TGTGCCAGCAGTTACTCGATCGGACGACAGGGAGTGTTCTATAGCAATCAGCCCCAGCATTTT
clone size: .; D gene: TRBD2; J gene: TRBJ2-7; V gene: TRBV19; CDR3 protein: CASGQGTSEQYF; CDR3 DNA: TGTGCCAGTGGGCAGGGGACTAGCGAGCAGTACTTC
clone size: .; D gene: .; J gene: TRBJ2-7; V gene: TRBV12-3/TRBV12-4; CDR3 protein: CASSGRVPWEQYF; CDR3 DNA: TGTGCCAGCAGTGGGCGGGTACCCTGGGAGCAGTACTTC
clone size: .; D gene: .; J gene: TRBJ1-1; V gene: TRBV24-1; CDR3 protein: CATSDGVEAFF; CDR3 DNA: TGTGCCACCAGTGATGGAGTTGAAGCTTTCTTT
clone size: .; D gene: .; J gene: TRBJ1-1; V gene: TRBV7-8; CDR3 protein: CASSRHGWDTEAFF; CDR3 DNA: TGTGCCAGCAGCCGGCACGGGTGGGACACTGAAGCTTTCTTT
clone size: .; D gene: TRBD2; J gene: TRBJ2-1; V gene: TRBV2; CDR3 protein: CASSFSGGGSEFF; CDR3 DNA: TGTGCCAGCAGTTTCTCCGGGGGGGGCTCGGAGTTCTTC
clone size: .; D gene: .; J gene: TRBJ1-1; V gene: TRBV29-1; CDR3 protein: CSAGPYMNTEAFF; CDR3 DNA: TGCAGCGCCGGGCCTTATATGAACACTGAAGCTTTCTTT
clone size: .; D gene: TRBD1; J gene: TRBJ1-5; V gene: TRBV30; CDR3 protein: CAWSGQGDQPQHF; CDR3 DNA: TGTGCCTGGAGTGGCCAGGGGGATCAGCCCCAGCATTTT
clone size: once; D gene: .; J gene: TRBJ2-3; V gene: TRBV7-2; CDR3 protein: CASSSARGLRTDTQYF; CDR3 DNA: TGTGCCAGCAGCTCGGCGAGAGGGTTGAGAACAGATACGCAGTATTTT
clone size: .; D gene: .; J gene: TRBJ1-1; V gene: TRBV6-6; CDR3 protein: CASSYGREGTEAFF; CDR3 DNA: TGTGCCAGCAGTTACGGACGGGAGGGCACTGAAGCTTTCTTT
clone size: .; D gene: .; J gene: TRBJ2-7; V gene: TRBV19; CDR3 protein: CASSWDLAVDEQYF; CDR3 DNA: TGTGCCAGTAGTTGGGACTTAGCTGTGGACGAGCAGTACTTC
clone size: few; D gene: .; J gene: TRBJ2-7; V gene: TRBV7-8; CDR3 protein: CASSLGGGYEQYF; CDR3 DNA: TGTGCCAGCAGCTTAGGAGGCGGCTACGAGCAGTACTTC
clone size: .; D gene: .; J gene: TRBJ1-4; V gene: TRBV6-5; CDR3 protein: CASSYSRETVEKLFF; CDR3 DNA: TGTGCCAGCAGTTACTCACGGGAGACGGTAGAAAAACTGTTTTTT
clone size: once; D gene: .; J gene: TRBJ2-7; V gene: TRBV12-3/TRBV12-4; CDR3 protein: CASRSRNEQYF; CDR3 DNA: TGTGCCAGCAGGTCAAGGAACGAGCAGTACTTC
clone size: .; D gene: TRBD2; J gene: TRBJ2-3; V gene: TRBV7-9; CDR3 protein: CASSFLTSGSTDTQYF; CDR3 DNA: TGTGCCAGCAGCTTTTTAACTAGCGGGAGCACAGATACGCAGTATTTT
clone size: .; D gene: .; J gene: TRBJ1-4; V gene: TRBV4-1; CDR3 protein: CASSQVRGGEKLFF; CDR3 DNA: TGCGCCAGCAGCCAAGTCAGGGGCGGTGAAAAACTGTTTTTT
clone size: .; D gene: TRBD2; J gene: TRBJ2-5; V gene: TRBV7-2; CDR3 protein: CASSIGLAGGNQETQYF; CDR3 DNA: TGTGCCAGCAGCATAGGACTAGCGGGGGGGAACCAAGAGACCCAGTACTTC
clone size: once; D gene: .; J gene: TRBJ1-1; V gene: TRBV12-3/TRBV12-4; CDR3 protein: CASSYLTEAFF; CDR3 DNA: TGTGCCAGCAGTTATTTGACTGAAGCTTTCTTT
clone size: .; D gene: TRBD2; J gene: TRBJ2-5; V gene: TRBV11-2; CDR3 protein: CASSLATGGWETQYF; CDR3 DNA: TGTGCCAGCAGCTTAGCAACGGGGGGGTGGGAGACCCAGTACTTC
clone size: .; D gene: TRBD1; J gene: TRBJ1-1; V gene: TRBV5-4; CDR3 protein: CASTIGTDITEAFF; CDR3 DNA: TGTGCCAGCACCATTGGGACAGATATCACTGAAGCTTTCTTT
clone size: .; D gene: TRBD1; J gene: TRBJ1-6; V gene: TRBV5-1; CDR3 protein: CASSTGQAMGIDSPLHF; CDR3 DNA: TGCGCCAGCAGCACCGGACAGGCCATGGGTATTGATTCACCCCTCCACTTT
clone size: .; D gene: .; J gene: TRBJ1-1; V gene: TRBV12-3/TRBV12-4; CDR3 protein: CASSSGGAEAFF; CDR3 DNA: TGTGCCAGCAGCTCCGGGGGGGCTGAAGCTTTCTTT
clone size: .; D gene: .; J gene: TRBJ1-6; V gene: TRBV7-9; CDR3 protein: CASSLEQYNSPLHF; CDR3 DNA: TGTGCCAGCAGCTTGGAACAGTATAATTCACCCCTCCACTTT
clone size: .; D gene: TRBD1; J gene: TRBJ1-2; V gene: TRBV18; CDR3 protein: CASSQGQGVDGYTF; CDR3 DNA: TGTGCCAGCTCACAGGGACAGGGGGTCGATGGCTACACCTTC
clone size: .; D gene: TRBD1; J gene: TRBJ1-2; V gene: TRBV7-2; CDR3 protein: CASRGQGTLNYGYTF; CDR3 DNA: TGTGCCAGTCGGGGACAGGGGACCCTAAACTATGGCTACACCTTC
clone size: .; D gene: .; J gene: TRBJ2-2; V gene: TRBV27; CDR3 protein: CASSWGTGELFF; CDR3 DNA: TGTGCCAGCAGTTGGGGCACCGGGGAGCTGTTTTTT
clone size: few; D gene: .; J gene: TRBJ2-5; V gene: TRBV29-1; CDR3 protein: CSVFFTTASGTQYF; CDR3 DNA: TGCAGCGTTTTCTTCACAACCGCCTCGGGGACCCAGTACTTC
clone size: .; D gene: TRBD1; J gene: TRBJ1-2; V gene: TRBV4-3; CDR3 protein: CASSPSTGYGYTF; CDR3 DNA: TGCGCCAGCAGCCCCTCGACAGGGTATGGCTACACCTTC
clone size: .; D gene: .; J gene: TRBJ1-6; V gene: TRBV5-6; CDR3 protein: CASSLDPGRSANSPLHF; CDR3 DNA: TGTGCCAGCAGCTTGGACCCAGGGCGTTCAGCAAATTCACCCCTCCACTTT
clone size: .; D gene: .; J gene: TRBJ1-1; V gene: TRBV4-3; CDR3 protein: CASSPGEGLKYTEAFF; CDR3 DNA: TGCGCCAGCAGCCCGGGTGAGGGCCTAAAGTACACTGAAGCTTTCTTT
clone size: .; D gene: .; J gene: TRBJ1-4; V gene: TRBV19; CDR3 protein: CASRPTGTLNNEKLFF; CDR3 DNA: TGTGCCAGTAGGCCGACGGGCACTCTTAATAATGAAAAACTGTTTTTT